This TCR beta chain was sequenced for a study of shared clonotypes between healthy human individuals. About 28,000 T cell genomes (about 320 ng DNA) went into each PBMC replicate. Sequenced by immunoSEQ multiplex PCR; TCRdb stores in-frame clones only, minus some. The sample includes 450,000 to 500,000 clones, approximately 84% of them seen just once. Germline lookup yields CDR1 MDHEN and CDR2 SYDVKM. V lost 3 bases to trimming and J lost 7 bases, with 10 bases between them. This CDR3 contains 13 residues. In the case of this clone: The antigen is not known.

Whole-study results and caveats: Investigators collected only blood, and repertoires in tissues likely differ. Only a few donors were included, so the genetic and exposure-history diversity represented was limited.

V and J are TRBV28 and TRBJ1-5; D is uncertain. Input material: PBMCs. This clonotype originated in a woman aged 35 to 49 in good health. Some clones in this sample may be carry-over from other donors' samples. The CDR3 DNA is TGTGCCAGCAGTTTCTTCAAAAGCCAGCCCCAGCATTTT. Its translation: CASSFFKSQPQHF. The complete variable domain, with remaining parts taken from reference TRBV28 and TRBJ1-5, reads DVKVTQSSRYLVKRTGEKVFLECVQDMDHENMFWYRQDPGLGLRLIYFSYDVKMKEKGDIPEGYSVSREKKERFSLILESASTNQTSMYLCASSFFKSQPQHFGDGTRLSIL.